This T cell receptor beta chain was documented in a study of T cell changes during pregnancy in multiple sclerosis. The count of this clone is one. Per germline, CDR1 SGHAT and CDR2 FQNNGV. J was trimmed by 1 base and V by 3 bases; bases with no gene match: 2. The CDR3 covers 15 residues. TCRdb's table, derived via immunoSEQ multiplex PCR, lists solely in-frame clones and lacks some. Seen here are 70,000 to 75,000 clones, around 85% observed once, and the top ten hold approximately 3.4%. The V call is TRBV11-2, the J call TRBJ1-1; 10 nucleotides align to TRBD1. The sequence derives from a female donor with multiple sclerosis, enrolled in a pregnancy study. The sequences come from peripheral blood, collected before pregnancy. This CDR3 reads CASSFRTGGNTEAFF. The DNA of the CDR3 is TGTGCCAGCAGCTTCAGGACAGGGGGGAACACTGAAGCTTTCTTT.